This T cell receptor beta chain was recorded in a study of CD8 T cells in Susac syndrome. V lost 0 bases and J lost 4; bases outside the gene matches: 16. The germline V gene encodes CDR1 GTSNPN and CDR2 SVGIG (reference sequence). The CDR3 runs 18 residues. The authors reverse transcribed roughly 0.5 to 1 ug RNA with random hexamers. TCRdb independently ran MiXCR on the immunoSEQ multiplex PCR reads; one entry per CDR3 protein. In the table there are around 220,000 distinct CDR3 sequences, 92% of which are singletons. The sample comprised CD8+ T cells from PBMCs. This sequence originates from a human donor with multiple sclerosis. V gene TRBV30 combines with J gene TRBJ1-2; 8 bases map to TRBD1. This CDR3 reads CAWSVPSHMDREVYGYTF. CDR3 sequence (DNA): TGTGCCTGGAGTGTACCTTCGCATATGGACAGGGAAGTCTATGGCTACACCTTC.